This TCR beta chain was recovered during a study of blood T cell repertoires in COVID-19. Study information: Collection of acute and convalescent COVID-19 samples took place in the United States, Italy and Spain.

Recruits, aged roughly 18 to 100 years, lived in about two dozen US areas. Recovered status applied to Cohort 3 donors who had two consecutive negative PCRs. It also applied to those with clearance or with symptom resolution. Produced via immunoSEQ multiplex PCR; TCRdb's table is partial and in-frame only. Of approximately 260,000 clones listed, approximately 84% are singletons. This CDR3 is 16 amino acids long. Germline CDR1 reads SGHNT; CDR2 reads YYREEE (reference sequence). J gave up 3 bases and V 2 bases, and 8 bases lay outside the gene matches. The chain employs TRBV5-4 and TRBJ2-3, with TRBD1 matching 8 bases. The source is a man aged 45-60 years who had recovered from COVID-19. The sequencing input was PBMCs or T cells enriched from blood (not recorded which). The CDR3: CASSFPTGGGTDTQYF. CDR3 nucleotide sequence: TGTGCCAGCAGCTTTCCCACAGGGGGTGGTACAGATACGCAGTATTTT.